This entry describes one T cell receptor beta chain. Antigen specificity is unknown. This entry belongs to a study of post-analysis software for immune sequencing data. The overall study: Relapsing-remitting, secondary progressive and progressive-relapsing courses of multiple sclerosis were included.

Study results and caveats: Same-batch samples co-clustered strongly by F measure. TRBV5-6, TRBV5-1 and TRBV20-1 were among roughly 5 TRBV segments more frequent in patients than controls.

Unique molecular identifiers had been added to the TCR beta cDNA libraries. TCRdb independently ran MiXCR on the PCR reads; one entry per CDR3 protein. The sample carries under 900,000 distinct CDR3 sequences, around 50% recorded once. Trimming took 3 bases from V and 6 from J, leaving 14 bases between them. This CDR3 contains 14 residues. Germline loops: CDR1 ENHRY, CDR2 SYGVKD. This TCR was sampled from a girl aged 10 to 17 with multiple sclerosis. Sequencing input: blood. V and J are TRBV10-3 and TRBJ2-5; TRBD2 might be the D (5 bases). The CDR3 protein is CAISDSLGDKTQYF. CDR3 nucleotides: TGTGCCATCAGTGATTCCCTCGGGGATAAGACCCAGTACTTC.